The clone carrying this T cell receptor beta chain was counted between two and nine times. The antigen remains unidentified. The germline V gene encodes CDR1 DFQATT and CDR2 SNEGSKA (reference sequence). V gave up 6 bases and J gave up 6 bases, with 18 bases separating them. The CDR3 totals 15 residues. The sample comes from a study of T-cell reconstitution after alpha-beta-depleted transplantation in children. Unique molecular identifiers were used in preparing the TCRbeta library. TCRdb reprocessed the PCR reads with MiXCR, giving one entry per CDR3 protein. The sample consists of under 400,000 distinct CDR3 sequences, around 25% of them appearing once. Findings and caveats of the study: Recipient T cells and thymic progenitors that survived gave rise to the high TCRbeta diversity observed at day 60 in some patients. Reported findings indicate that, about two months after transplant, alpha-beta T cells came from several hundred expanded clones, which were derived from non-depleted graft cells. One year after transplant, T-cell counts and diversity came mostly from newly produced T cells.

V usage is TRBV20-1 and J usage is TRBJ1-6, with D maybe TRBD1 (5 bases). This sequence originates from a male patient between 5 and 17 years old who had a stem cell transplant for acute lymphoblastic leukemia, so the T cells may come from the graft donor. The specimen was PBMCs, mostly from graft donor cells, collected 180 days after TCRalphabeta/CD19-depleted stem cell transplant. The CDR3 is CSASGLSMGNSPLHF. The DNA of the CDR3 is TGCAGTGCCTCGGGACTATCGATGGGTAATTCACCCCTCCACTTT.